A single sample is the source of the 20 T cell receptor beta chains below, sequenced in a study of cytomegalovirus exposure and HLA in healthy donors (dated by TCRdb to the late 2010s). The library was prepared using the immunoSEQ multiplex PCR assay. For the multiplex PCR, a mixture combining 60 forward primers for TCR Vbeta segments and 13 reverse primers for TCR Jbeta segments was used. The immuneACCESS repertoire file appears here via TCRdb, limited to in-frame rearrangements. These files lack a portion of the clones; in checked studies, under half of the deficit traces to unresolved V genes, and the cause of the others is not known. Per the sample table, the count is 70,000 to 100,000 clones. Jointly, the top ten make up around 4% of the sample. Sequencing was performed on PBMCs. These TCRs come from a man younger than 30 in good health and CMV-seropositive.

The chain recombines TRBV6-1 with TRBJ2-7; 9 bases are shared with TRBD2. CDR3 size: 14 residues. After removal of 3 bases from V and 5 bases from J, the junction contained 5 bases not matched to a gene. The germline V gene encodes CDR1 MNHNS and CDR2 SASEGT. The CDR3 DNA sequence: TGTGCCAGCAGTGATCCGGGACTAGCCCACGAGCAGTACTTC. Protein sequence: CASSDPGLAHEQYF.

This chain connects TRBV5-1 to TRBJ2-1; 11 bases map to TRBD1. The germline V gene encodes CDR1 SGHRS and CDR2 YFSETQ. The CDR3 is 15 amino acids. J gave up 7 bases and V 4 bases, and 7 bases lay outside the gene matches. This chain's CDR3 is CASSTRTGGWNEQFF. Written as DNA, the CDR3 is TGCGCCAGCAGCACCCGGACAGGGGGCTGGAATGAGCAGTTCTTC.

J is TRBJ2-5 and V is TRBV4-1; D uncertain. The J call may be in error: the DNA end matches TRBJ2-7 better. This CDR3 comprises 16 residues. Per germline, CDR1 MGHRA and CDR2 YSYEKL. Here the CDR3 DNA reads TGCGCCAGCAGCCAAGTTTCTGGAGCCCTATCTTACGAGCAGTACTTC. Translation gives CASSQVSGALSYEQYF.

The J gene is TRBJ2-5, the V gene TRBV5-5, with D tentatively TRBD2 (5 bases). Germline V lookup: CDR1 SGHKS, CDR2 YYEKEE (reference sequence). V was cut by 4 bases and J by 6 bases, with 16 bases left in between. The CDR3 has 14 residues. CDR3: CASSPRTEVKTQYF. DNA of the CDR3: TGTGCCAGCAGCCCGCGGACGGAGGTGAAGACCCAGTACTTC. Together with reference TRBV5-5 and TRBJ2-5, the CDR3 gives the full variable domain: DAGVTQSPTHLIKTRGQQVTLRCSPISGHKSVSWYQQVLGQGPQFIFQYYEKEERGRGNFPDRFSARQFPNYSSELNVNALLLGDSALYLCASSPRTEVKTQYFGPGTRLLVL.

About this clone itself: No conserved phenylalanine or tryptophan is present at the end of the CDR3, so a read error is the likely explanation. The genes are TRBV4-1 and TRBJ1-2, with 10 bases aligning to TRBD1. The V gene end was trimmed by 1 base and the J gene end by 11 bases; junction bases not matched to a gene: 16. The CDR3 runs 17 residues. Germline V gives CDR1 MGHRA, CDR2 YSYEKL. CDR3 residues: CASSQVPTPGQGLRYTS. The CDR3 DNA reads TGCGCCAGCAGCCAAGTTCCCACCCCGGGACAGGGGTTGCGGTACACCTCC.

The chain links TRBV7-8 to TRBJ2-1, with D maybe TRBD2 (8 bases). Germline values: CDR1 SGHVS, CDR2 FQNEAQ. The CDR3 sequence is 18 residues long. The V end lost 5 bases, the J end lost 0 bases, and 20 bases lay between the germline ends. In nucleotides, the CDR3 is TGTGCCAGCAGCAGCTCGGGACTAGGGGGCTCCTCCTACAATGAGCAGTTCTTC. This translates into CASSSSGLGGSSYNEQFF.

The chain carries TRBV5-1 and TRBJ1-2, with 10 bases that match TRBD1. Germline values: CDR1 SGHRS, CDR2 YFSETQ. With 4 bases clipped from V and 8 bases from J, the junction kept 5 bases outside the gene matches. CDR3 length: 13 residues. CDR3 region: CASSLGQGEGYTF. CDR3 DNA: TGCGCCAGCAGCCTCGGACAGGGGGAGGGCTACACCTTC.

The chain is built from TRBV6-1 and TRBJ1-6; 9 nucleotides align to TRBD1. The CDR3 runs 16 residues. CDR1 is MNHNS, CDR2 SASEGT, per germline. The trim removed 4 bases at V and 7 bases at J, leaving 8 bases unmatched. The CDR3 bases are TGTGCCAGCAGTGGAAGGACAGGGGTCCCAAATTCACCCCTCCACTTT. The encoded protein is CASSGRTGVPNSPLHF.

This chain joins TRBV9 and TRBJ2-1; no firm D call. V gave up 4 bases and J gave up 0 bases, with 11 bases separating them. The CDR3 has 15 residues. In germline, CDR1 is SGDLS, CDR2 YYNGEE. Here the CDR3 reads CASSPYLSSYNEQFF. The DNA for the CDR3 is TGTGCCAGCAGCCCGTATCTGAGCTCCTACAATGAGCAGTTCTTC.

V gene TRBV6-5 combines with J gene TRBJ2-2, with a tentative D call TRBD2 (7 bases). From germline, CDR1 is MNHEY and CDR2 SVGAGI. This CDR3 region has 14 residues. The germline V and J ends were trimmed by 6 bases and 6 bases, with 14 bases remaining between them. In nucleotides, the CDR3 is TGTGCCAGCAGATGGGGGGGCTCCCCCGGGGAGCTGTTTTTT. Amino acid sequence: CASRWGGSPGELFF.

CDR3: CASTRVLQGDTEAFF. The CDR3 nucleotides read TGTGCCAGCACCCGGGTGTTACAGGGGGACACTGAAGCTTTCTTT. This chain uses TRBV6-1 with TRBJ1-1; 8 positions agree with TRBD1. V dropped 7 bases and J dropped 3; count of bases not matched to a gene: 10. Germline loops: CDR1 MNHNS, CDR2 SASEGT. There are 15 residues in the CDR3.

The chain couples TRBV5-1 to TRBJ2-3; the D is unclear. Trimming removed 2 bases at V and 5 bases at J, with 9 bases between. CDR1 is SGHRS and CDR2 is YFSETQ in the germline V gene. The CDR3 is 13 amino acids. CDR3 nucleotides: TGCGCCAGCAGCTTTCTACAGAGAGATACGCAGTATTTT. Protein: CASSFLQRDTQYF.

V is TRBV6-1 and J is TRBJ1-5, with TRBD1 as a possible D gene (5 bases). CDR3 length equals 15 residues. Trimming cost V 0 bases and J 2 bases, with 8 bases left between them. CDR1 MNHNS and CDR2 SASEGT come from the germline V gene. The CDR3 spells CASSEASRGNQPQHF. In DNA form, the CDR3 reads TGTGCCAGCAGTGAAGCCTCCAGGGGCAATCAGCCCCAGCATTTT.

This chain connects TRBV15 to TRBJ2-3, with a tentative D call TRBD1 (8 bases). The CDR3 runs 16 residues. V lost 1 base to trimming and J lost 4 bases, with 15 bases between them. Germline loops: CDR1 LNHNV, CDR2 YYDKDF (reference sequence). Here the CDR3 DNA reads TGTGCCACCAGCAGAGTTACAGGGGGGAGGGCAGATACGCAGTATTTT. It specifies CATSRVTGGRADTQYF.

The chain links TRBV30 to TRBJ2-1; 8 bases align to TRBD2. The CDR3 sequence is 17 residues long. Losses at the gene ends were 4 bases for V and 3 bases for J; bases not matched to a gene: 14. Germline CDR1 is GTSNPN and CDR2 is SVGIG (reference sequence). CDR3 sequence (DNA): TGTGCCTGGACCCCGGGGCGGATGCGGGGGGTCTACAATGAGCAGTTCTTC. It translates to CAWTPGRMRGVYNEQFF.

The chain links TRBV5-6 to TRBJ2-7; weak D call: TRBD1 (5 bases). This CDR3 spans 18 amino acids. Germline CDR1 reads SGHDT; CDR2 reads YYEEEE. The germline V and J ends were trimmed by 2 bases and 0 bases, with 21 bases remaining between them. The CDR3 region is CASSFFLSWGDSSYEQYF. Written as DNA, the CDR3 is TGTGCCAGCAGCTTTTTTCTATCGTGGGGCGATAGCTCCTACGAGCAGTACTTC.

The genes are TRBV27 and TRBJ1-1; D not certain. The germline V and J ends were trimmed by 7 bases and 1 base, with 10 bases remaining between them. The CDR3 length is 13 residues. Germline V gene data show CDR1 as MNHEY and CDR2 as SMNVEV (reference sequence). CDR3 protein: CASTLHRNTEAFF. CDR3 bases: TGTGCCAGCACCTTGCACAGGAACACTGAAGCTTTCTTT.

The chain has TRBV12-5 and TRBJ2-1, with D maybe TRBD2 (7 bases). CDR3 length: 12 amino acids. V lost 7 bases and J 5 bases, leaving 9 bases between the germline ends. Germline V CDR1 and CDR2: LGHNT, FRNRAP. DNA for the CDR3: TGTGCTAGTGCCGGGGGGCACAATGAGCAGTTCTTC. Translated, it gives CASAGGHNEQFF. Full variable domain (outside the CDR3, taken from reference TRBV12-5 and TRBJ2-1): DARVTQTPRHKVTEMGQEVTMRCQPILGHNTVFWYRQTMMQGLELLAYFRNRAPLDDSGMPKDRFSAEMPDATLATLKIQPSEPRDSAVYFCASAGGHNEQFFGPGTRLTVL.

The chain couples TRBV5-1 to TRBJ1-6; 8 bases fit TRBD1. The junction had 6 bases not matched to a gene; V was cut back by 0 bases and J by 10 bases. Per germline, CDR1 SGHRS and CDR2 YFSETQ. CDR3 size: 15 residues. This CDR3 reads CASSLGQGKESPLHF. CDR3 nucleotides: TGCGCCAGCAGCTTGGGACAGGGGAAGGAATCACCCCTCCACTTT. Full variable domain (remainder filled in from reference TRBV5-1 and TRBJ1-6): KAGVTQTPRYLIKTRGQQVTLSCSPISGHRSVSWYQQTPGQGLQFLFEYFSETQRNKGNFPGRFSGRQFSNSRSEMNVSTLELGDSALYLCASSLGQGKESPLHFGNGTRLTVT.

This chain uses TRBV4-1 with TRBJ2-3; D possibly corresponds to TRBD1 (6 bases). Trimming stripped 5 bases from V and 4 bases from J, with 19 bases between. CDR3 length: 16 residues. Germline values: CDR1 MGHRA, CDR2 YSYEKL. CDR3 loop: CASSVVSIEGADTQYF. CDR3 bases: TGCGCCAGCAGCGTTGTTTCAATCGAGGGGGCAGATACGCAGTATTTT.